The entry below describes one T cell receptor beta chain. Antigen specificity is unknown. The sample comes from a study of cytomegalovirus exposure and HLA in healthy donors. At the level of the study: It was reported in a later analysis that the same platform had been used for the approximately 110 validation repertoires as for the 550 to 700 first-cohort repertoires.

Generated by immunoSEQ multiplex PCR, the TCRdb table keeps only in-frame clones and is missing some. The sample consists of approximately 270,000 clones, roughly 89% of them appearing once. The donors were in the approximately 120-subject validation cohort; that cohort was separate from the roughly 660-subject first cohort. General observations from the study: Subsequent analysis revealed that first-cohort TCR clusters tended to co-occur in the approximately 120 validation repertoires. TCR beta chains numbering 164 were designated cytomegalovirus-associated.

This clonotype was sampled from a woman aged 18-29 years in good health and CMV-seronegative. Sequenced sample: PBMCs.

The CDR3 region has the DNA TGTGCCAGCAGCTTAGATGTCAACAATCAGCCCCAGCATTTT. This translates into CASSLDVNNQPQHF. The chain employs TRBV11-1 and TRBJ1-5; no reliable D call. CDR3 length: 14 residues. V shed 1 base and J shed 3 bases, with 7 bases lying between them. Germline V CDR1 and CDR2: SGHAT, FQDESV (reference sequence).